These 19 T cell receptor beta chains originate from one sample sequenced in a study of blood T cell repertoires in COVID-19. The method was immunoSEQ multiplex PCR; TCRdb's version includes in-frame clones alone and lacks a portion of them. The table lists some 230,000 clones, approximately 83% of them singletons, with 3% to 3.5% in the top ten. The sample comprised peripheral blood. The receptors originated from a woman aged 30 to 39 who had recovered from COVID-19.

This sequence joins TRBV30 and TRBJ1-4, with TRBD1 identical over 9 bases. CDR1 is GTSNPN and CDR2 is SVGIG in the germline V gene (reference sequence). Losses at the gene ends were 2 bases for V and 4 bases for J; bases not matched to a gene: 5. This CDR3 contains 15 residues. The CDR3 protein is CAWSRTGVINEKLFF. DNA of the CDR3: TGTGCCTGGAGTAGGACAGGGGTAATTAATGAAAAACTGTTTTTT.

This clone has only a few counts. The identical CDR3 is also encoded by other nucleotide sequences in the sample. The rearrangement joins TRBV12-3 or TRBV12-4 to TRBJ1-5; TRBD1 aligns across 8 bases. Trimming removed 5 bases from V and 6 bases from J; junction bases left unmatched: 3. The CDR3 spans 13 residues. CDR3 nucleotide sequence: TGTGCCAGCAGTCGAACAGGGGGTCAGCCCCAGCATTTT. It codes for CASSRTGGQPQHF.

This chain connects TRBV7-3 to TRBJ2-2; unclear D gene. Germline assignment: CDR1 SGHTA and CDR2 FQGTGA. Trimming took 0 bases from V and 7 from J, leaving 6 bases between them. CDR3 length equals 13 residues. The CDR3 DNA is TGTGCCAGCAGCTTAACTTTACTCGGGGAGCTGTTTTTT. It codes for CASSLTLLGELFF.

This rearrangement joins TRBV28 to TRBJ2-4; possibly TRBD1 for D (6 bases). The CDR3 totals 12 residues. In germline, CDR1 is MDHEN, CDR2 SYDVKM. V was shortened by 6 bases and J by 10 bases, with 13 bases between the two germline ends. CDR3 sequence (DNA): TGTGCCAGCAGCAGACAGGAGCCAATTCAGTACTTC. Encoded protein: CASSRQEPIQYF.

The V call is TRBV29-1, the J call TRBJ1-1, with TRBD1 matching over 9 bases. The trim removed 8 bases at V and 2 bases at J, leaving 9 bases unmatched. This CDR3 contains 14 residues. Germline V gene lookup returns CDR1 SQVTM and CDR2 ANQGSEA. In DNA form, the CDR3 reads TGCAGCCCAGACTTTACAGGGGGCAACACTGAAGCTTTCTTT. It encodes CSPDFTGGNTEAFF.

In DNA form, the CDR3 reads TGTGCCAGCAGTTACCGGGAGCGGAATGAGCAGTTCTTC. Its protein is CASSYRERNEQFF. The chain is built from TRBV6-5 and TRBJ2-1; a weak D match, TRBD2 (6 bases). The CDR3 runs 13 residues. Trimming pared 2 bases from V and 7 bases from J, leaving 9 bases between. The germline V gene has CDR1 MNHEY and CDR2 SVGAGI.

This chain links TRBV24-1 with TRBJ2-7; D possibly corresponds to TRBD1 (6 bases). This CDR3 contains 15 residues. V was cut by 9 bases and J by 4 bases, with 21 bases left in between. The germline gives CDR1 KGHDR, CDR2 SFDVKD. CDR3 DNA sequence: TGTGCCACCTCCACGGACAGCCGTTTTGGGTACGAGCAGTACTTC. Translated: CATSTDSRFGYEQYF.

The table lists this clone with a count of one. The rearrangement uses TRBV5-1 and TRBJ2-7; weak D call: TRBD2 (6 bases). The length of the CDR3 is 15 residues. Trimming cost V 3 bases and J 0 bases, with 13 bases left between them. Germline assignment: CDR1 SGHRS and CDR2 YFSETQ. CDR3 sequence (DNA): TGCGCCAGCAGCTCTCGGGGGACCCACTCCTACGAGCAGTACTTC. Translation gives CASSSRGTHSYEQYF.

The chain links TRBV24-1 to TRBJ1-3; D ambiguous. Germline V lookup: CDR1 KGHDR, CDR2 SFDVKD. The CDR3 totals 19 residues. V lost 6 bases to trimming and J lost 0 bases, with 23 bases between them. The CDR3 sequence: CATSLRRVSCLYSGNTIYF. CDR3 DNA: TGTGCCACCAGTTTGAGGAGGGTAAGTTGCCTTTACTCTGGAAACACCATATATTTT.

This sequence joins TRBV5-4 and TRBJ1-1, with D perhaps matching TRBD1 (5 bases). Germline CDR1 reads SGHNT; CDR2 reads YYREEE (reference sequence). V shed 4 bases and J shed 4 bases, with 14 bases lying between them. The CDR3 has 14 residues. The CDR3 coding sequence is TGTGCCAGCAGCGGACCTCCGGGGGGCACTGAAGCTTTCTTT. Protein: CASSGPPGGTEAFF.

The rearrangement links TRBV29-1 to TRBJ2-3; TRBD2 is a possible D gene (6 bases). V was pared by 1 base and J by 2 bases, with 10 bases between. Germline assignment: CDR1 SQVTM and CDR2 ANQGSEA. The CDR3 is 14 amino acids. The CDR3 coding sequence is TGCAGCGTTGAAGTCGGCGGGATCACAGATACGCAGTATTTT. Translated, it gives CSVEVGGITDTQYF.

J is TRBJ1-2 and V is TRBV9; D is perhaps TRBD1 (5 bases). V was clipped by 6 bases and J by 3 bases, with 15 bases between them. Germline-derived CDR1 and CDR2 are SGDLS and YYNGEE. The CDR3 is 14 amino acids. The CDR3 DNA reads TGTGCCAGCACCGGGACTCAGTCCCACTATGGCTACACCTTC. It encodes CASTGTQSHYGYTF.

J is TRBJ1-1 and V is TRBV19, with D unclear. Germline assignment: CDR1 LNHDA and CDR2 SQIVND (reference sequence). The V end was cut by 6 bases, the J end by 3 bases, with 14 bases between. CDR3 length equals 14 residues. In DNA, the CDR3 is TGTGCCAGTAGACTAGGGTCACGCGACACTGAAGCTTTCTTT. Amino acid sequence: CASRLGSRDTEAFF.

The CDR3 bases are TGTGCCAGCAGCGATGGGACTAGAGGCGATGAGCAGTTCTTC. This codes for CASSDGTRGDEQFF. The rearrangement joins TRBV2 to TRBJ2-1; 8 bases are shared with TRBD2. The CDR3 covers 14 residues. The V gene's germline CDR1 is SNHLY and CDR2 FYNNEI. Unmatched junction bases numbered 9, after V lost 6 bases and J lost 8 bases. The full variable domain, completed using reference TRBV2 and TRBJ2-1, is EPEVTQTPSHQVTQMGQEVILRCVPISNHLYFYWYRQILGQKVEFLVSFYNNEISEKSEIFDDQFSVERPDGSNFTLKIRSTKLEDSAMYFCASSDGTRGDEQFFGPGTRLTVL.

The J gene is TRBJ2-1, the V gene TRBV28; 9 nucleotides agree with TRBD2. After removal of 8 bases from V and 0 bases from J, the junction contained 5 bases not matched to a gene. Germline assignment: CDR1 MDHEN and CDR2 SYDVKM. The CDR3 is 15 amino acids. CDR3 sequence (DNA): TGTGCCAGCTCGAGTAGCGGGAGCTCCTACAATGAGCAGTTCTTC. Amino acid sequence: CASSSSGSSYNEQFF.

The chain links TRBV9 to TRBJ2-1; D gene unclear. V lost 0 bases and J lost 7, with 17 bases in between. The germline CDR1 and CDR2 sequences are SGDLS and YYNGEE. The CDR3 sequence is 16 residues long. The CDR3 nucleotides are TGTGCCAGCAGCGTAGGAGGTCTCCAAGTGGCGAATGAGCAGTTCTTC. Protein: CASSVGGLQVANEQFF.

The chain links TRBV24-1 to TRBJ1-1; 10 bases are a match to TRBD1. With 3 bases clipped from V and 4 bases from J, the junction kept 1 base outside the gene matches. In germline, CDR1 is KGHDR, CDR2 SFDVKD. The CDR3 is 14 amino acids. DNA for the CDR3: TGTGCCACCAGTGATGGGACAGGGGTCACTGAAGCTTTCTTT. Its translation: CATSDGTGVTEAFF.

The rearrangement uses TRBV6-5 and TRBJ1-1; tentatively, D is TRBD1 (5 bases). There are 12 residues in the CDR3. V lost 10 bases, J lost 1 base, and 10 bases lay in between. Germline V CDR1 and CDR2: MNHEY, SVGAGI. CDR3 sequence reads: CAISGGNTEAFF. Written as DNA, the CDR3 is TGTGCCATTTCGGGGGGGAACACTGAAGCTTTCTTT.

The chain couples TRBV5-5 to TRBJ1-2, with D uncertain. The V gene's germline CDR1 is SGHKS and CDR2 YYEKEE (reference sequence). V shed 4 bases and J shed 5 bases, with 6 bases lying between them. CDR3 length: 11 amino acids. The CDR3 nucleotides are TGTGCCAGCAGCGAGATGTATGGCTACACCTTC. Its translation: CASSEMYGYTF. The variable domain in full, completed from reference TRBV5-5 and TRBJ1-2, reads DAGVTQSPTHLIKTRGQQVTLRCSPISGHKSVSWYQQVLGQGPQFIFQYYEKEERGRGNFPDRFSARQFPNYSSELNVNALLLGDSALYLCASSEMYGYTFGSGTRLTVV.